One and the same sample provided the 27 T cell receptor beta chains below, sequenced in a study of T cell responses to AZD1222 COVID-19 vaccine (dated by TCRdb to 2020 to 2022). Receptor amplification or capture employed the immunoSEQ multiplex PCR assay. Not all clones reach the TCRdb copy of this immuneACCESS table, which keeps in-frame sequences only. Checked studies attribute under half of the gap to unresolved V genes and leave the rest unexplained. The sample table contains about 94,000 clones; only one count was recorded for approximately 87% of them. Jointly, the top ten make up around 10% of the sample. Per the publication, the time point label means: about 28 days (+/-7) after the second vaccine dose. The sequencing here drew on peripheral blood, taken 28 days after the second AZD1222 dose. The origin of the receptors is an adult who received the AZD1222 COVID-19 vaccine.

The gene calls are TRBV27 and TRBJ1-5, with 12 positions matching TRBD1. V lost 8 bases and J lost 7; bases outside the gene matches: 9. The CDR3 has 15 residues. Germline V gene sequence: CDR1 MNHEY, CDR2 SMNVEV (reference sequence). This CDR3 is CASSIGTGGRQPQHF. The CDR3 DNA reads TGTGCCAGCTCTATCGGGACAGGGGGCAGGCAGCCCCAGCATTTT.

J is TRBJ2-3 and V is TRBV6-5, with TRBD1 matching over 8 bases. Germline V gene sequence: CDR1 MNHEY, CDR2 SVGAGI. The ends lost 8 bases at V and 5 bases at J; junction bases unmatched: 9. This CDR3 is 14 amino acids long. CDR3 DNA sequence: TGTGCCAGCGCCCAGGGGGCGCAGAGAGATACGCAGTATTTT. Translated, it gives CASAQGAQRDTQYF.

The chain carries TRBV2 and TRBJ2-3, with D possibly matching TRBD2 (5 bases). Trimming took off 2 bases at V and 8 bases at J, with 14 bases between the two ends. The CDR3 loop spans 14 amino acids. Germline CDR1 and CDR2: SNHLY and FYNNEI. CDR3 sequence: CASSEIVTRGTQYF. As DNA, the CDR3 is TGTGCCAGCAGTGAAATAGTCACCCGGGGTACGCAGTATTTT. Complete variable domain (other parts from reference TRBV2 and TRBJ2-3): EPEVTQTPSHQVTQMGQEVILRCVPISNHLYFYWYRQILGQKVEFLVSFYNNEISEKSEIFDDQFSVERPDGSNFTLKIRSTKLEDSAMYFCASSEIVTRGTQYFGPGTRLTVL.

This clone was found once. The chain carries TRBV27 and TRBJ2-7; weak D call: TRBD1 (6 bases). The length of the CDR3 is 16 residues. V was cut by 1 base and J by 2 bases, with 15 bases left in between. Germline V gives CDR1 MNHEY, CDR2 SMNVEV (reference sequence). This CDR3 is CASSLWGTPYTYEQYF. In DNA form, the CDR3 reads TGTGCCAGCAGTTTATGGGGGACACCATATACCTACGAGCAGTACTTC.

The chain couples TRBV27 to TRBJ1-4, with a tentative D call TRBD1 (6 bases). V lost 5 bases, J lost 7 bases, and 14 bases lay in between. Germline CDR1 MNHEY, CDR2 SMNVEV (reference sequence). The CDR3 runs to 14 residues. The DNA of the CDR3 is TGTGCCAGCAGTATTCAGGGGCGCGGTGAAAAACTGTTTTTT. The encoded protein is CASSIQGRGEKLFF.

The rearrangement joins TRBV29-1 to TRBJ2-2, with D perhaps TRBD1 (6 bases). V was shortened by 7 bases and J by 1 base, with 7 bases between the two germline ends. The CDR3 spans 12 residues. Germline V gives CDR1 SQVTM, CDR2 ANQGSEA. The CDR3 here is CSAGQNTGELFF. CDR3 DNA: TGCAGCGCGGGACAGAACACCGGGGAGCTGTTTTTT.

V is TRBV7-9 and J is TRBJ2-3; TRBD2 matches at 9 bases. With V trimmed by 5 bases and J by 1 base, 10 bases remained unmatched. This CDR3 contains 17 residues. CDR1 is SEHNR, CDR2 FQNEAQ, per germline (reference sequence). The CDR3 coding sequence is TGTGCCAGCAGCGCCGGTCTAGCGGGGAAAGGCACAGATACGCAGTATTTT. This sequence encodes CASSAGLAGKGTDTQYF.

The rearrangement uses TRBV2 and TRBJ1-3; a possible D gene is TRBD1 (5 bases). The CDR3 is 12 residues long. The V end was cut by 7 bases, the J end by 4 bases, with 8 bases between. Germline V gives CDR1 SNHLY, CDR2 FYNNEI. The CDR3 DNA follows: TGTGCCAGCACAGGGACCGGAAACACCATATATTTT. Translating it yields CASTGTGNTIYF.

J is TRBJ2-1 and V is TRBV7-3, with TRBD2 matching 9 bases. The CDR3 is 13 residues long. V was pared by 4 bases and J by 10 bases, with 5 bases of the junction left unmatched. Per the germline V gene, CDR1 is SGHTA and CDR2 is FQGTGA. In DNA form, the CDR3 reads TGTGCCAGCAGCTCAGCGGGGGGTGGGGAGCAGTTCTTC. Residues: CASSSAGGGEQFF.

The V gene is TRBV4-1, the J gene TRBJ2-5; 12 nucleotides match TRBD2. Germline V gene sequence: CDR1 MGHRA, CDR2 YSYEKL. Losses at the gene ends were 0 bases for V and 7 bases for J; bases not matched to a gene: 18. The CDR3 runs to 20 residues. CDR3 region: CASSQDPLAGGFSISGTQYF. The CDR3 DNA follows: TGCGCCAGCAGCCAAGATCCCCTAGCGGGGGGGTTTTCGATATCGGGGACCCAGTACTTC.

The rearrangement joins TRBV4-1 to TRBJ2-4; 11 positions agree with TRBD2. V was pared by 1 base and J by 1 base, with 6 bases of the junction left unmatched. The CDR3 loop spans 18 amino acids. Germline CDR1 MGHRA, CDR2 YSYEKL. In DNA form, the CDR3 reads TGCGCCAGCAGCCAAGTCATAGCGGGAGGGTTTGCCAAAAACATTCAGTACTTC. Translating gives CASSQVIAGGFAKNIQYF.

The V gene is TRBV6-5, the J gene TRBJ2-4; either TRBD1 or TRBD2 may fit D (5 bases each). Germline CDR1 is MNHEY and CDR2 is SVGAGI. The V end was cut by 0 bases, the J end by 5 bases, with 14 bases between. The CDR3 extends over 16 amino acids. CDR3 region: CASSYSFSGPENIQYF. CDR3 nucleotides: TGTGCCAGCAGTTACTCTTTCTCGGGGCCAGAAAACATTCAGTACTTC.

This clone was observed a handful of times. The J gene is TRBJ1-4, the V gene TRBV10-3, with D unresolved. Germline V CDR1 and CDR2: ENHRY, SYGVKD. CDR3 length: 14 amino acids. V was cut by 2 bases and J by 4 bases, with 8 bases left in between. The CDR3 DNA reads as TGTGCCATCAGTGAGGGGCAGGATAATGAAAAACTGTTTTTT. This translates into CAISEGQDNEKLFF.

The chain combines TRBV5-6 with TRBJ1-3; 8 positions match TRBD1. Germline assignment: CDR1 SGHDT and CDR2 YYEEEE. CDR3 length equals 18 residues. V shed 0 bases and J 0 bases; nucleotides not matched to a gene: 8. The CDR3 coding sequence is TGTGCCAGCAGCTTGGTACAGGGGGTGACCTACTCTGGAAACACCATATATTTT. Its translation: CASSLVQGVTYSGNTIYF.

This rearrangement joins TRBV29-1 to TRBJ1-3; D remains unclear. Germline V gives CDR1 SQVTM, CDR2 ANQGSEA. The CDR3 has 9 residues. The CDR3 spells CRPRNTIYF. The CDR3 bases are TGCAGGCCCCGAAACACCATATATTTT. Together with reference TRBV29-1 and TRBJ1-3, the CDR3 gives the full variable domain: SAVISQKPSRDICQRGTSLTIQCQVDSQVTMMFWYRQQPGQSLTLIATANQGSEATYESGFVIDKFPISRPNLTFSTLTVSNMSPEDSSIYLCRPRNTIYFGEGSWLTVV.

CDR3 loop: CAWNFRNTIYF. In DNA, the CDR3 is TGTGCCTGGAATTTCCGGAACACCATATATTTT. The rearrangement joins TRBV30 to TRBJ1-3; D ambiguous. CDR1 is GTSNPN and CDR2 is SVGIG in the germline V gene (reference sequence). Trimming took 4 bases from V and 7 from J, leaving 8 bases between them. The CDR3 contains 11 residues.

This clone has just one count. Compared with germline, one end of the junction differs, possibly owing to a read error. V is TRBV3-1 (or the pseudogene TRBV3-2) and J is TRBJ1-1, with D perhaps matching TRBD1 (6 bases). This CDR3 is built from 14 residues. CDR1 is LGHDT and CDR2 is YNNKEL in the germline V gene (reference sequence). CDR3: CASRQGGMNTEAFF. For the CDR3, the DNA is TGTGCCAGCAGGCAAGGGGGGATGAACACTGAAGCTTTCTTT.

CDR3 in DNA: TGTGCCAGCAGTTTTGGGAACACCGGGGAGCTGTTTTTT. Its protein product is CASSFGNTGELFF. The chain is built from TRBV12-3 or TRBV12-4 and TRBJ2-2; D is uncertain. V was trimmed by 3 bases and J by 1 base, leaving 3 bases between them. The CDR3 loop spans 13 amino acids.

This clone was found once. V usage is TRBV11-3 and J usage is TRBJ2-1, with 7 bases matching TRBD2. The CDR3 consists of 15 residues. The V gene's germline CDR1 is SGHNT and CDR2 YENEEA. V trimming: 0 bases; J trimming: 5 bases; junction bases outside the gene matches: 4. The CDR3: CASSLDGLADNEQFF. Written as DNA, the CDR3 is TGTGCCAGCAGCTTAGATGGGCTAGCGGACAATGAGCAGTTCTTC.

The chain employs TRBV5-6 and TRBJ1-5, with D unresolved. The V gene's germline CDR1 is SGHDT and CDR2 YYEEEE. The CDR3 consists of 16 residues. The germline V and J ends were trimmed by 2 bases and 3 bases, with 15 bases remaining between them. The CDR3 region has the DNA TGTGCCAGCAGCTTTTACGGCGGTTCCTTCAATCAGCCCCAGCATTTT. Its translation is CASSFYGGSFNQPQHF.

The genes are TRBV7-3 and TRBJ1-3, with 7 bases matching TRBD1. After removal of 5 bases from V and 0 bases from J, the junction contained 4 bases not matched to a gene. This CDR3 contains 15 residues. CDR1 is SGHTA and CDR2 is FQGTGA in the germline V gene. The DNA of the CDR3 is TGTGCCAGCAGCCCCGGGACAGCCTCTGGAAACACCATATATTTT. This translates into CASSPGTASGNTIYF.

CDR3 region: CASSLVSQRTEAFF. CDR3 in DNA: TGTGCCAGCAGCTTAGTAAGCCAGCGCACTGAAGCTTTCTTT. The V gene is TRBV7-9, the J gene TRBJ1-1; D gene uncertain. CDR1 and CDR2 from the germline V gene are SEHNR and FQNEAQ (reference sequence). The CDR3 runs to 14 residues. The V end lost 1 base, the J end lost 4 bases, and 10 bases lay between the germline ends.

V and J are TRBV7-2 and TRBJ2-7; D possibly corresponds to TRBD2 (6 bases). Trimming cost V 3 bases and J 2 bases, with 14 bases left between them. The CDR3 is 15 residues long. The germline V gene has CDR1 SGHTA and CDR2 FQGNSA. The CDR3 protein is CASSFGGTRPYEQYF. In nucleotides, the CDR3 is TGTGCCAGCAGCTTCGGAGGGACTCGGCCCTACGAGCAGTACTTC.

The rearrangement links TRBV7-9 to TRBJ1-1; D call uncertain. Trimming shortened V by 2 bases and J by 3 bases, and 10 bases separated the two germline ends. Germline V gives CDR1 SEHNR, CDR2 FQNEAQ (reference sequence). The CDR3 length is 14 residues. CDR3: CASSLQARDTEAFF. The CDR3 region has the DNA TGTGCCAGCAGCTTACAGGCCCGGGACACTGAAGCTTTCTTT.

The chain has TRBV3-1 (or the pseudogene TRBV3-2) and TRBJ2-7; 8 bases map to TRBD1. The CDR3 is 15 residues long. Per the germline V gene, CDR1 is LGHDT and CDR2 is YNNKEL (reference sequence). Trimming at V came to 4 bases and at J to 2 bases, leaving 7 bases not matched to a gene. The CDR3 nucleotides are TGTGCCAGCAGCCTCCGGGACAGGACAACCTACGAGCAGTACTTC. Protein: CASSLRDRTTYEQYF.

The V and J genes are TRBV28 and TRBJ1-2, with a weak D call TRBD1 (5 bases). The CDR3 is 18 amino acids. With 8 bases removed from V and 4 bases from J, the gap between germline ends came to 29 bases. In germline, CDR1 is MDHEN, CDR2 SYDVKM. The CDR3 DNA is TGTGCCAGCGACTCGAGCGCGGGACGTATCGTCCGCCTCTATGGCTACACCTTC. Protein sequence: CASDSSAGRIVRLYGYTF.

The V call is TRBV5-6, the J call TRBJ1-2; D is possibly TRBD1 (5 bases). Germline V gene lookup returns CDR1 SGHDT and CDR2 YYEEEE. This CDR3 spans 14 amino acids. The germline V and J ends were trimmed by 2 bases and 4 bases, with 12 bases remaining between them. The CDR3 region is CASSLRGGSYGYTF. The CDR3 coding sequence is TGTGCCAGCAGCTTAAGGGGCGGAAGCTATGGCTACACCTTC.